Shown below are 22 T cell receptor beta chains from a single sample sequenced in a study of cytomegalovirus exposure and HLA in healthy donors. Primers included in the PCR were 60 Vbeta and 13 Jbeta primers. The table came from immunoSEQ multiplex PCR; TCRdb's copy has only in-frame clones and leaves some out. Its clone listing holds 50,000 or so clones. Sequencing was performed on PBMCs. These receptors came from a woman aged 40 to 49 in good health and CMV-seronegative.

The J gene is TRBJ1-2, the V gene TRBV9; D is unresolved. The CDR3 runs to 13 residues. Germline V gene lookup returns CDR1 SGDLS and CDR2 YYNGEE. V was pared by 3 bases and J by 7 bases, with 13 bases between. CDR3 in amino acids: CASSGAVQFGYTF. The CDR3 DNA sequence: TGTGCCAGCAGCGGGGCCGTTCAATTTGGCTACACCTTC.

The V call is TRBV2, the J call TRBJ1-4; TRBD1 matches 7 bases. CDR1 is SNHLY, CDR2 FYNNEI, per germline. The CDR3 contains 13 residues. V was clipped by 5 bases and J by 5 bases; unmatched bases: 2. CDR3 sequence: CASSIQGNEKLFF. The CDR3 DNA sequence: TGTGCCAGCAGTATACAGGGGAATGAAAAACTGTTTTTT.

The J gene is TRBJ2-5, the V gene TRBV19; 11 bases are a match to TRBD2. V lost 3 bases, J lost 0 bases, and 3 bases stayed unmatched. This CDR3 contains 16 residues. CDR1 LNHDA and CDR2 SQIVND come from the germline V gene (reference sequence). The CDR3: CASSMGLADYQETQYF. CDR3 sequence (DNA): TGTGCCAGTAGTATGGGACTAGCGGACTACCAAGAGACCCAGTACTTC.

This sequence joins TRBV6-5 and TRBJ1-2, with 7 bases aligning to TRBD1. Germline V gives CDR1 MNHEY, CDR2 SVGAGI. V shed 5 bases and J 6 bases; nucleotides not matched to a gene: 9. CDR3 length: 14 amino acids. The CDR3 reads CASSTYSGQHGYTF. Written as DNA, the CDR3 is TGTGCCAGCAGTACGTACTCGGGACAGCATGGCTACACCTTC.

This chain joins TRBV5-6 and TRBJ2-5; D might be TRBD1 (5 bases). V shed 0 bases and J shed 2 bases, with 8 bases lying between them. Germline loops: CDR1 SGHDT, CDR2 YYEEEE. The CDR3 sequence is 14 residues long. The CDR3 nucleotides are TGTGCCAGCAGCTTGGCCTCAGGGCAAGAGACCCAGTACTTC. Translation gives CASSLASGQETQYF.

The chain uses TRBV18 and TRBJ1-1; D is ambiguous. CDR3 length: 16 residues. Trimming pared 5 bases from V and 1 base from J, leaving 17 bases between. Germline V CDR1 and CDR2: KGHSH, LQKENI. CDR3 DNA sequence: TGTGCCAGCTCAACCAGTCGGGTCACCCGGAACACTGAAGCTTTCTTT. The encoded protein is CASSTSRVTRNTEAFF.

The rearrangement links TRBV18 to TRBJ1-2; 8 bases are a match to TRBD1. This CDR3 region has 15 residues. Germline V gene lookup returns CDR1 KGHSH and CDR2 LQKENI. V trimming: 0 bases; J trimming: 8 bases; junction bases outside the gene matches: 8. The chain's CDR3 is CASSPPMGQAGGYTF. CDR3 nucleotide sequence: TGTGCCAGCTCACCACCTATGGGACAGGCGGGAGGCTACACCTTC.

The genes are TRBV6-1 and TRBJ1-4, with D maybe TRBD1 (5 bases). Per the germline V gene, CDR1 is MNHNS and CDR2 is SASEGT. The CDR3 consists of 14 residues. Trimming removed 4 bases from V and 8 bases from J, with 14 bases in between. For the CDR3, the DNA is TGTGCCAGCAGTGGCGGGGGGTCTACGGAAAAACTGTTTTTT. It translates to CASSGGGSTEKLFF.

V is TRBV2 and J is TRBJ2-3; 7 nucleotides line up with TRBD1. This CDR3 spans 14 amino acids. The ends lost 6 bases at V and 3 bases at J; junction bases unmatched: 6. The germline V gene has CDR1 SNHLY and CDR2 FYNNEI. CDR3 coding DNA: TGTGCCAGCAGAGGACAGGAGAGAACAGATACGCAGTATTTT. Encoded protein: CASRGQERTDTQYF.

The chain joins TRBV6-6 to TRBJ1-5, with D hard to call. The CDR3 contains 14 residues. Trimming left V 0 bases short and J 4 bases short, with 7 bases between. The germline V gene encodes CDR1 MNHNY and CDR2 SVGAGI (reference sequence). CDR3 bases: TGTGCCAGCAGTTACTCTGTCAGTAATCAGCCCCAGCATTTT. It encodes CASSYSVSNQPQHF.

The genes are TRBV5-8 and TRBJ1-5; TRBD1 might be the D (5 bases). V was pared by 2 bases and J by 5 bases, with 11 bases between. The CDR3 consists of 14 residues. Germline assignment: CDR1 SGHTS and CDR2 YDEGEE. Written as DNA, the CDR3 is TGTGCCAGCAGCTTCTCCCAGGGATATCAGCCCCAGCATTTT. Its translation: CASSFSQGYQPQHF.

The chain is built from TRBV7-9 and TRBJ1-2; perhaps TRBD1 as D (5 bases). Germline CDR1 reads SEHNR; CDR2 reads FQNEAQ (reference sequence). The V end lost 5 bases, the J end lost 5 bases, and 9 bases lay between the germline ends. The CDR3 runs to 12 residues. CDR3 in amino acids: CASSHGGYGYTF. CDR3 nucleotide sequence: TGTGCCAGCAGCCACGGGGGGTATGGCTACACCTTC.

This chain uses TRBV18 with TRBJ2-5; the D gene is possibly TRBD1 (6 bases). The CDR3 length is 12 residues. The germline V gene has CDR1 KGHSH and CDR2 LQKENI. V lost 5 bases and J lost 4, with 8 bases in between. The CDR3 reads CASSGGGETQYF. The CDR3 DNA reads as TGTGCCAGCTCAGGGGGCGGAGAGACCCAGTACTTC.

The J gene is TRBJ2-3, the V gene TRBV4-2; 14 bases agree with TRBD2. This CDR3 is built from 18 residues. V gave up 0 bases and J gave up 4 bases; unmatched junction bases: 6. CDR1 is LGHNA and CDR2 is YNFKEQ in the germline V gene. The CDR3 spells CASSQEGRLAGGPDTQYF. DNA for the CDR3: TGTGCCAGCAGCCAAGAAGGGCGACTAGCGGGAGGGCCAGATACGCAGTATTTT.

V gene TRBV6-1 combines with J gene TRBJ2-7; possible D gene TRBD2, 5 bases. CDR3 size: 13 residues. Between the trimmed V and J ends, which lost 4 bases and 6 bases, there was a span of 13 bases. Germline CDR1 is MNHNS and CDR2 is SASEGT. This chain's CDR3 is CASSGSAGGEQYF. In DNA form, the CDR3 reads TGTGCCAGCAGTGGAAGCGCCGGAGGCGAGCAGTACTTC.

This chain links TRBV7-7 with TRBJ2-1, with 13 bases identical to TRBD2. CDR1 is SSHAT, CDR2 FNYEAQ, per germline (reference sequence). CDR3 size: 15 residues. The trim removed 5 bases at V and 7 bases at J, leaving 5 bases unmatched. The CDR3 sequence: CASSVGLAGDNEQFF. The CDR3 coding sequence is TGTGCCAGCAGCGTCGGACTAGCGGGGGATAATGAGCAGTTCTTC.

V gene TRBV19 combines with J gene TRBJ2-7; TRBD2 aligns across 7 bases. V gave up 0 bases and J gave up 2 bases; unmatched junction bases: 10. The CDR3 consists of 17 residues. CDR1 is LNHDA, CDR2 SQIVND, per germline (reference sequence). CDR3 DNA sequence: TGTGCCAGTAGTATAGATTTGGGGACTATTCCCCCCTACGAGCAGTACTTC. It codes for CASSIDLGTIPPYEQYF.

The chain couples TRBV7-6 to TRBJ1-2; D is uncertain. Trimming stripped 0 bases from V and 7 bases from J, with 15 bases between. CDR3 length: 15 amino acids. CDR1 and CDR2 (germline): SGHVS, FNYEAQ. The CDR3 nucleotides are TGTGCCAGCAGCTTAGCGGCGGAACGGGGATCTGGCTACACCTTC. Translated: CASSLAAERGSGYTF.

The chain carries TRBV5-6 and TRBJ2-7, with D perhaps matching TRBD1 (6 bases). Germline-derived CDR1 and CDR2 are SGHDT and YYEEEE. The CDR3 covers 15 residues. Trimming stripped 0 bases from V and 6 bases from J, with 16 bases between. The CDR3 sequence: CASSLATGFRGEQYF. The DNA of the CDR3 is TGTGCCAGCAGCTTGGCCACAGGGTTCCGAGGCGAGCAGTACTTC.

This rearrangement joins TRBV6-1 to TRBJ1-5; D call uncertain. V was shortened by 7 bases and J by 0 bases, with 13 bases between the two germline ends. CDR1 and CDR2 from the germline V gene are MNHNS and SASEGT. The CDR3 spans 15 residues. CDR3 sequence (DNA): TGTGCCAGCAAGCCCCCCATAGATAGCAATCAGCCCCAGCATTTT. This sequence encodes CASKPPIDSNQPQHF.

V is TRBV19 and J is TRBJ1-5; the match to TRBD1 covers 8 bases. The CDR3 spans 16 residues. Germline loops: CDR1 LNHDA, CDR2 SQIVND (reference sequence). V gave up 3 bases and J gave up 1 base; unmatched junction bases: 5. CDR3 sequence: CASSIRQGLSNQPQHF. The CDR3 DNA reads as TGTGCCAGTAGTATCCGACAGGGGTTAAGCAATCAGCCCCAGCATTTT.

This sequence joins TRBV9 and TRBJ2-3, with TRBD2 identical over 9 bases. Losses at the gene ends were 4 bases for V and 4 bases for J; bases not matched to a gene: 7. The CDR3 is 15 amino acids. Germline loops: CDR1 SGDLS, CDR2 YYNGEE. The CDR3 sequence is CASSTQAGGADTQYF. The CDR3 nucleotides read TGTGCCAGCAGCACCCAAGCGGGGGGAGCAGATACGCAGTATTTT.